These 9 T cell receptor beta chains originate from one sample sequenced in a study of cytomegalovirus exposure and HLA in healthy donors. The PCR had 60 Vbeta and 13 Jbeta primers. Repertoires were generated with immunoSEQ multiplex PCR, while TCRdb's copy carries only in-frame clones and drops some. The sample records 150,000 to 200,000 clones, 75% being singletons. The sample taken for sequencing was PBMCs. The receptors derive from a woman aged 40 to 50 in good health and CMV-seropositive.

The chain links TRBV7-9 to TRBJ1-1, with 8 nucleotides matching TRBD1. The CDR3 is 14 residues long. V lost 5 bases, J lost 4 bases, and 6 bases stayed unmatched. Germline V gene sequence: CDR1 SEHNR, CDR2 FQNEAQ (reference sequence). This chain's CDR3 is CASSLQGASTEAFF. CDR3 nucleotide sequence: TGTGCCAGCAGCCTCCAGGGGGCGAGCACTGAAGCTTTCTTT.

The chain has TRBV6-1 and TRBJ2-2; 8 bases map to TRBD2. The CDR3 has 15 amino acids. In germline, CDR1 is MNHNS, CDR2 SASEGT. The V segment lost 5 bases and the J segment 1 base; nucleotides outside the gene matches: 3. The CDR3 nucleotides read TGTGCCAGCAGTTGGAGCGGGGGGAACACCGGGGAGCTGTTTTTT. Its protein is CASSWSGGNTGELFF.

This chain connects TRBV14 to TRBJ1-1; D gene uncertain. Germline-derived CDR1 and CDR2 are SGHDN and FVKESK. V lost 2 bases to trimming and J lost 6 bases, with 19 bases between them. This CDR3 is built from 16 residues. The CDR3 DNA reads TGTGCCAGCAGCCAACCGGAATTCCAGGAGGTGGCTGAAGCTTTCTTT. It yields the protein CASSQPEFQEVAEAFF.

This chain uses TRBV6-4 with TRBJ2-7; 10 bases agree with TRBD2. V shed 2 bases, J shed 5 bases, and the junction held 15 bases outside the gene matches. The CDR3 length is 18 residues. Germline V gene data show CDR1 as MRHNA and CDR2 as SNTAGT. DNA of the CDR3: TGTGCCAGCAGTGACGGATGGCTAGCGGGAGCACGAGGTAACGAGCAGTACTTC. Protein product: CASSDGWLAGARGNEQYF.

The chain has TRBV7-2 and TRBJ2-1; TRBD1 agrees at 7 bases. The CDR3 is 14 residues long. Per germline, CDR1 SGHTA and CDR2 FQGNSA. J was trimmed by 3 bases and V by 4 bases; bases with no gene match: 3. CDR3 residues: CASSSRQGYNEQFF. CDR3 coding DNA: TGTGCCAGCAGCTCACGACAGGGCTACAATGAGCAGTTCTTC.

The chain recombines TRBV29-1 with TRBJ2-5, with TRBD2 identical over 14 bases. CDR1 SQVTM and CDR2 ANQGSEA come from the germline V gene. CDR3 length equals 15 residues. The V segment lost 6 bases and the J segment 7 bases; nucleotides outside the gene matches: 10. Here the CDR3 reads CSVARGLAGDGTQYF. The CDR3 region has the DNA TGCAGCGTAGCCAGGGGACTAGCGGGAGACGGGACCCAGTACTTC.

This chain joins TRBV27 and TRBJ2-7, with TRBD1 matching 11 bases. Unmatched junction bases numbered 7, after V lost 3 bases and J lost 6 bases. The CDR3 totals 15 residues. The germline gives CDR1 MNHEY, CDR2 SMNVEV (reference sequence). The CDR3 nucleotides read TGTGCCAGCAGTTTCAGGACAGGGGGCAGGGTCGAGCAGTACTTC. It yields the protein CASSFRTGGRVEQYF.

The V and J genes are TRBV7-2 and TRBJ2-7, with TRBD2 matching 11 bases. The germline V gene encodes CDR1 SGHTA and CDR2 FQGNSA. This CDR3 region has 17 residues. The V and J ends lost 1 base and 2 bases, in that order; junction bases with no gene match: 7. Here the CDR3 reads CASSLVTSGRATYEQYF. In DNA, the CDR3 is TGTGCCAGCAGCTTAGTAACTAGCGGGAGAGCGACCTACGAGCAGTACTTC.

The genes are TRBV5-1 and TRBJ2-5; the D is unclear. The V gene lost 0 bases and the J gene lost 5 bases, with 8 bases spanning the gap. Germline CDR1 is SGHRS and CDR2 is YFSETQ. This CDR3 has 13 residues. CDR3 coding DNA: TGCGCCAGCAGCTTGGAGCCATGGGAGACCCAGTACTTC. This codes for CASSLEPWETQYF.